What follows are 3 T cell receptor beta chains derived from one specimen sequenced in a study of T cell repertoires and leukemia-associated antigens. Each CDR3 protein gets one entry after TCRdb re-called the 5' RACE reads with MiXCR. The sample shows 9,000 to 15,000 distinct CDR3 sequences, about 38% of them seen only once. These receptors' antigens are unknown. Input material: CD3+ T cells sorted from blood and cultured. The receptors derive from a female donor in good health.

Sample share makes this clonotype medium-sized. The chain has TRBV6-5 and TRBJ2-7; D ambiguous. CDR3 length: 15 amino acids. Trimming took 6 bases from V and 1 from J, leaving 16 bases between them. Looked up from germline, CDR1 is MNHEY and CDR2 is SVGAGI. The CDR3 sequence: CASRRLAVGSYEQYF. The CDR3 DNA reads as TGTGCCAGCAGGCGCTTAGCCGTGGGGTCCTACGAGCAGTACTTC.

This clonotype was counted at least ten times. The chain carries TRBV16 and TRBJ2-7, with D possibly being TRBD2 (5 bases). The CDR3 totals 16 residues. With 2 bases removed from V and 5 bases from J, the gap between germline ends came to 19 bases. Looked up from germline, CDR1 is KGHSY and CDR2 is FQNENV. In DNA, the CDR3 is TGTGCCAGCAGCCAACTCACCCATGGGATCGGGGACGAGCAGTACTTC. The encoded protein is CASSQLTHGIGDEQYF. Full variable domain (rest looked up from reference TRBV16 and TRBJ2-7): GEEVAQTPKHLVRGEGQKAKLYCAPIKGHSYVFWYQQVLKNEFKFLISFQNENVFDETGMPKERFSAKCLPNSPCSLEIQATKLEDSAVYFCASSQLTHGIGDEQYFGPGTRLTVT.

This clonotype showed up many times. V and J are TRBV3-1 and TRBJ2-1, with TRBD2 matching over 13 bases. The CDR3 is made up of 19 amino acids. After removal of 3 bases from V and 6 bases from J, the junction contained 14 bases not matched to a gene. Germline CDR1 is LGHDT and CDR2 is YNNKEL (reference sequence). CDR3 region: CASSQGLAGPEALLNEQFF. The CDR3 bases are TGTGCCAGCAGCCAGGGACTAGCGGGACCCGAGGCCCTTCTCAATGAGCAGTTCTTC.